This T cell receptor (beta chain) was identified during a study of blood T cell repertoires in COVID-19 (TCRdb year 2020). Background on the whole study: Samples covering the acute and convalescent phases of COVID-19 were provided by collaborators in the United States, Italy and Spain. A freely available public database, intended as a resource for researchers studying the immune response to SARS-CoV-2, is where the repertoires were released. The dataset comprised deeply sampled blood TCRbeta repertoires from subjects exposed to, actively infected with, or recovered from COVID-19. HLA class I and class II types, where available, came from metadata supplied by the sample provider rather than from assay-based typing. A de-identified subject ID, COVID-19 status, age in years and sex were almost always included in the sample metadata. The prospective study material was composed of cDNA or gDNA derived from T cells, B-cell-depleted T cells, or PBMCs. Samples came from the ongoing ImmuneRACE study (first 160 participants) plus 1,254 subjects from 6 global collaborators.

A second Seattle source provided samples from volunteer blood donors who had recovered from COVID-19. The collaborating institutions used their own protocols to collect whole blood in K2EDTA tubes. Collaborator samples were shipped for TCRbeta analysis as frozen whole blood, isolated PBMCs, or DNA extracted from either sample type. TCRbeta CDR3 regions were amplified from genomic DNA using the immunoSEQ Assay, a bias-controlled multiplex PCR. The original pipeline was this. Nucleated cell counts per sample were estimated from amplification of reference gene primers within the assay. To quantify the absolute abundance of each unique TCRbeta CDR3 rearrangement, sequence reads were collapsed and filtered. For each sample, productive Simpson clonality was calculated by taking the square root of Simpson's diversity index across productive rearrangements. Imported from immuneACCESS, the table was reduced by TCRdb to in-frame sequences with V and J called. These copies leave out some clones; in studies compared against another copy, an unresolved V gene accounts for under half, and the cause of the remainder is not known. Clone size and V and J calls were adopted from that table, with D and trimming inferred from the DNA. Present in this sample are around 230,000 clones, 70% to 85% of which were seen just once. The ten largest account for approximately 2% of the sample.

There are 13 amino acids in the CDR3, from cysteine to phenylalanine inclusive. The read is trimmed to its CDR3 DNA, 39 bases read in frame from base 1. V is cut by 2 bases and J by 6 bases, and the space between the germline ends is 8 bases. Broad study findings and their caveats: Clinical and demographic metadata were provided uncurated, with the amount varying by source and participant.

As regards this clone: It has no known antigen specificity. The record has no base qualities; no much larger clone is one base away.

The chain is made from TRBV12-3 or TRBV12-4 and TRBJ2-1; the D gene remains uncertain. The sequenced sample was peripheral blood. The TCR sequence derives from a man aged 40-55 years who had recovered from COVID-19. The nucleotide sequence is given as TGTGCCAGCAGTTTATTGCTAGGCAATGAGCAGTTCTTC. Its amino acids are CASSLLLGNEQFF.